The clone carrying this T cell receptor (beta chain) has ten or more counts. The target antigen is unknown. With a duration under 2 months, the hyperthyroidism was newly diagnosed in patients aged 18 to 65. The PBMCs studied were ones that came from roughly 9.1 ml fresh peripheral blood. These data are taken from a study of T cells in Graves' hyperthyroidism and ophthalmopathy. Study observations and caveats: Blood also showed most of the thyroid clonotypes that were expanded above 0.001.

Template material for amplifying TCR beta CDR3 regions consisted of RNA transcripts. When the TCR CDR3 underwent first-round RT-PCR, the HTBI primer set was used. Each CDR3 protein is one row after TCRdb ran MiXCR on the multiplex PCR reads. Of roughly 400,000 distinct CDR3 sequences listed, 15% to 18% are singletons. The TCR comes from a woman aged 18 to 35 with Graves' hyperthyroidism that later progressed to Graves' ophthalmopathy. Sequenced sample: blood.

CDR3 residues: CASGDRVLTDTQYF. The CDR3 nucleotides read TGTGCCAGCGGGGACAGGGTGCTCACAGATACGCAGTATTTT. The J gene is TRBJ2-3, the V gene TRBV2; 9 bases match TRBD1. Germline CDR1 SNHLY, CDR2 FYNNEI. This CDR3 is built from 14 residues. Trimming removed 8 bases from V and 2 bases from J; junction bases left unmatched: 5.